The 20 T cell receptor beta chains below all came from one sample that was sequenced in a study of T cell repertoires in cytomegalovirus infection. MiXCR, applied by TCRdb to the reads, yields one record per CDR3 protein. The sample has more than 150,000 distinct CDR3 sequences, 17% seen once. Material: CD8+ T cells from PBMCs. All receptors derive from a human donor in good health (CMV status not recorded). Some clones in this sample may be carry-over from other donors' samples.

This clonotype showed up many times. The J gene is TRBJ2-7, the V gene TRBV7-6; perhaps D is TRBD1 or TRBD2 (5 bases each). The germline CDR1 and CDR2 sequences are SGHVS and FNYEAQ. This CDR3 has 16 residues. V was shortened by 7 bases and J by 0 bases, with 19 bases between the two germline ends. The CDR3 loop reads CASTLKQGTPSYEQYF. The DNA of the CDR3 is TGTGCCAGCACCCTCAAGCAAGGGACGCCCTCCTACGAGCAGTACTTC.

This clonotype was observed a handful of times. The chain recombines TRBV6-6 with TRBJ2-7; no clear D. Germline CDR1 is MNHNY and CDR2 is SVGAGI (reference sequence). The V gene lost 8 bases and the J gene lost 2 bases, with 10 bases spanning the gap. This CDR3 has 12 amino acids. CDR3 DNA: TGTGCCAGCCTAGATGGCCCCTACGAGCAGTACTTC. Protein sequence: CASLDGPYEQYF.

This clonotype was picked up a small number of times. The chain has TRBV7-9 and TRBJ1-5; D remains unclear. Trimming removed 5 bases from V and 5 bases from J, with 19 bases in between. This CDR3 spans 16 amino acids. Per germline, CDR1 SEHNR and CDR2 FQNEAQ (reference sequence). Here the CDR3 DNA reads TGTGCCAGCAGCCCCCCCGGGATCCCGGGAGATCAGCCCCAGCATTTT. Amino acids: CASSPPGIPGDQPQHF.

This chain joins TRBV15 and TRBJ2-3, with D perhaps matching TRBD2 (7 bases). Trimming stripped 2 bases from V and 5 bases from J, with 14 bases between. The CDR3 length is 15 residues. The germline V gene has CDR1 LNHNV and CDR2 YYDKDF (reference sequence). The CDR3 spells CATSRSTSRGDTQYF. The CDR3 nucleotides are TGTGCCACCAGCAGATCGACTAGCAGGGGAGATACGCAGTATTTT.

The chain has TRBV5-5 and TRBJ2-7; maybe TRBD2 (7 bases). CDR1 is SGHKS, CDR2 YYEKEE, per germline (reference sequence). The ends were cut back, 0 bases at V and 7 bases at J, with 11 bases in the middle. This CDR3 comprises 13 residues. The CDR3, as DNA: TGTGCCAGCAGCTTGGCGGGGGGCAGGGAGCAGTACTTC. Protein sequence: CASSLAGGREQYF. The full variable domain, rest sourced from reference TRBV5-5 and TRBJ2-7, is DAGVTQSPTHLIKTRGQQVTLRCSPISGHKSVSWYQQVLGQGPQFIFQYYEKEERGRGNFPDRFSARQFPNYSSELNVNALLLGDSALYLCASSLAGGREQYFGPGTRLTVT.

This clonotype showed up just a few times. V and J are TRBV11-1 and TRBJ1-1, with 9 bases identical to TRBD1. The germline CDR1 and CDR2 sequences are SGHAT and FQDESV (reference sequence). The CDR3 length is 18 residues. V shed 0 bases, J shed 1 base, and the junction held 9 bases outside the gene matches. CDR3 DNA sequence: TGTGCCAGCAGCTTAGCGAGGACAGGGGTTTGGGAGAACACTGAAGCTTTCTTT. Residues: CASSLARTGVWENTEAFF.

The J gene is TRBJ2-2, the V gene TRBV6-5, with 7 bases matching TRBD1. Germline V gene sequence: CDR1 MNHEY, CDR2 SVGAGI. Trimming at V came to 1 base and at J to 0 bases, leaving 5 bases not matched to a gene. This CDR3 contains 17 residues. The CDR3 loop is CASSYWETGTNTGELFF. DNA for the CDR3: TGTGCCAGCAGTTACTGGGAGACAGGGACGAACACCGGGGAGCTGTTTTTT.

The chain recombines TRBV2 with TRBJ2-7, with D possibly TRBD1 on 7 matching bases. Between the trimmed V and J ends, which lost 9 bases and 5 bases, there was a span of 26 bases. Germline-derived CDR1 and CDR2 are SNHLY and FYNNEI. The CDR3 is 16 residues long. CDR3 amino acids: CASAITKQGRFHEQYF. DNA of the CDR3: TGTGCCAGTGCTATTACGAAACAGGGGAGGTTCCACGAGCAGTACTTC.

The chain links TRBV2 to TRBJ1-1, with a possible D match to TRBD1 (6 bases). From germline, CDR1 is SNHLY and CDR2 FYNNEI. Deletions cut 6 bases from V and 10 bases from J, with 12 bases between. CDR3 length: 11 residues. For the CDR3, the DNA is TGTGCCAGCAGAGGGGGACTAACAGCTTTCTTT. It is translated as CASRGGLTAFF.

This clonotype was seen only a few times. The chain couples TRBV7-9 to TRBJ1-5; D not resolved. The CDR3 has 13 amino acids. Germline values: CDR1 SEHNR, CDR2 FQNEAQ (reference sequence). V was cut by 1 base and J by 8 bases, with 9 bases left in between. The CDR3 is CASSLGQREPQHF. Written as DNA, the CDR3 is TGTGCCAGCAGCTTAGGGCAGAGAGAGCCCCAGCATTTT. Filled out from reference TRBV7-9 and TRBJ1-5, the complete variable domain reads DTGVSQNPRHKITKRGQNVTFRCDPISEHNRLYWYRQTLGQGPEFLTYFQNEAQLEKSRLLSDRFSAERPKGSFSTLEIQRTEQGDSAMYLCASSLGQREPQHFGDGTRLSIL.

The V gene is TRBV25-1, the J gene TRBJ1-5, with 10 bases that match TRBD1. CDR1 is MGHDK, CDR2 SYGVNS, per germline. Trimming removed 2 bases from V and 7 bases from J; junction bases left unmatched: 5. The length of the CDR3 is 15 residues. CDR3 bases: TGTGCCAGCAGTGAACGGAGGACAGGGGGACAGCCCCAGCATTTT. Residues: CASSERRTGGQPQHF. The variable domain in full, completed from reference TRBV25-1 and TRBJ1-5, reads EADIYQTPRYLVIGTGKKITLECSQTMGHDKMYWYQQDPGMELHLIHYSYGVNSTEKGDLSSESTVSRIRTEHFPLTLESARPSHTSQYLCASSERRTGGQPQHFGDGTRLSIL.

This chain links TRBV7-9 with TRBJ2-5; weak D call: TRBD1 (5 bases). This CDR3 contains 16 residues. Germline CDR1 is SEHNR and CDR2 is FQNEAQ (reference sequence). The germline V and J ends were trimmed by 2 bases and 2 bases, with 15 bases remaining between them. For the CDR3, the DNA is TGTGCCAGCAGCTTAATTGACTGGCAGGGTCAAGAGACCCAGTACTTC. As protein: CASSLIDWQGQETQYF.

The table lists this clonotype with a few counts. The chain combines TRBV7-3 with TRBJ2-1; a weak D match, TRBD1 (6 bases). Trimming left V 5 bases short and J 7 bases short, with 15 bases between. The CDR3 is 14 residues long. Per the germline V gene, CDR1 is SGHTA and CDR2 is FQGTGA. CDR3 protein: CASSPVVGGNEQFF. CDR3 sequence (DNA): TGTGCCAGCAGCCCGGTTGTAGGGGGAAATGAGCAGTTCTTC.

The sample holds a few counts of this clonotype. The J gene is TRBJ1-3, the V gene TRBV7-8, with 11 bases identical to TRBD1. Germline V gives CDR1 SGHVS, CDR2 FQNEAQ. The V and J ends lost 5 bases and 7 bases, in that order; junction bases with no gene match: 10. CDR3 length: 16 amino acids. The CDR3 DNA follows: TGTGCCAGCAGCGCAACTCCGGGGACAGGGGGGAACACCATATATTTT. Translated: CASSATPGTGGNTIYF.

This clonotype was detected a few times. This chain connects TRBV28 to TRBJ2-7; possible D gene TRBD1, 6 bases. V was trimmed by 8 bases and J by 4 bases, leaving 15 bases between them. The CDR3 consists of 13 residues. The germline V gene encodes CDR1 MDHEN and CDR2 SYDVKM. The CDR3 DNA follows: TGTGCCAGCGGGGAAATTACAGGGTACGAGCAGTACTTC. Amino acids: CASGEITGYEQYF.

The J gene is TRBJ2-7, the V gene TRBV5-4; 9 bases are shared with TRBD1. The trim removed 2 bases at V and 6 bases at J, leaving 3 bases unmatched. The CDR3 contains 13 residues. Germline CDR1 is SGHNT and CDR2 is YYREEE (reference sequence). The CDR3 nucleotides are TGTGCCAGCAGCTTACGGACAGGGGTCGAGCAGTACTTC. It specifies CASSLRTGVEQYF.

This clonotype came up a few times. This CDR3 is CASSDPGLNNEQFF. In DNA, the CDR3 is TGCGCCAGCAGTGACCCGGGACTTAACAATGAGCAGTTCTTC. The gene calls are TRBV10-1 and TRBJ2-1, with D possibly TRBD2 on 6 matching bases. This CDR3 is built from 14 residues. Trimming removed 3 bases from V and 5 bases from J, with 11 bases in between. CDR1 and CDR2 (germline): WNHNN, SYGVQD (reference sequence).

The chain has TRBV14 and TRBJ2-2; tentative D call: TRBD2 (5 bases). V lost 2 bases and J lost 5, with 18 bases in between. This CDR3 spans 17 amino acids. Germline loops: CDR1 SGHDN, CDR2 FVKESK. DNA of the CDR3: TGTGCCAGCAGCCAACGTCCCCACGGGGTAAAGACCGGGGAGCTGTTTTTT. Translating gives CASSQRPHGVKTGELFF.

In its sample, this clonotype was seen a few times. This chain joins TRBV7-2 and TRBJ2-2; 10 bases agree with TRBD1. This CDR3 has 18 amino acids. V shed 0 bases, J shed 7 bases, and the junction held 11 bases outside the gene matches. CDR1 and CDR2 (germline): SGHTA, FQGNSA. The CDR3 here is CASSLALIGQGGVGELFF. The CDR3 DNA follows: TGTGCCAGCAGCTTAGCGCTTATCGGACAGGGGGGCGTCGGGGAGCTGTTTTTT. The whole variable domain, remainder taken from reference TRBV7-2 and TRBJ2-2, is GAGVSQSPSNKVTEKGKDVELRCDPISGHTALYWYRQSLGQGLEFLIYFQGNSAPDKSGLPSDRFSAERTGGSVSTLTIQRTQQEDSAVYLCASSLALIGQGGVGELFFGEGSRLTVL.

This clonotype was seen more than once but under ten times. The chain is built from TRBV28 and TRBJ2-7; 7 positions match TRBD1. The V and J ends lost 4 bases and 3 bases, in that order; junction bases with no gene match: 6. The CDR3 contains 14 residues. Per germline, CDR1 MDHEN and CDR2 SYDVKM. CDR3 amino acids: CASSYRDSHYEQYF. The CDR3 nucleotides read TGTGCCAGCAGTTACCGGGACAGTCACTACGAGCAGTACTTC.